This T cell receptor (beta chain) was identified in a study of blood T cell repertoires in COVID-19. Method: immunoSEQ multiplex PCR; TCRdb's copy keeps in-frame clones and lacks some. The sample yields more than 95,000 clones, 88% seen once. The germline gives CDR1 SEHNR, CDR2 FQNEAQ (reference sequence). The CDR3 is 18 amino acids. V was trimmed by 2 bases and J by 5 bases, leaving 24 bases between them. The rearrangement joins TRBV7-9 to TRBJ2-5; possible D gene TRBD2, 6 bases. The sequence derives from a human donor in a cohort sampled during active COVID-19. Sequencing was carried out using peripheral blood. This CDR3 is CASSLKRAFSGFRETQYF. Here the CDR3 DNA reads TGTGCCAGCAGCTTAAAAAGGGCCTTTAGCGGTTTTCGGGAGACCCAGTACTTC.